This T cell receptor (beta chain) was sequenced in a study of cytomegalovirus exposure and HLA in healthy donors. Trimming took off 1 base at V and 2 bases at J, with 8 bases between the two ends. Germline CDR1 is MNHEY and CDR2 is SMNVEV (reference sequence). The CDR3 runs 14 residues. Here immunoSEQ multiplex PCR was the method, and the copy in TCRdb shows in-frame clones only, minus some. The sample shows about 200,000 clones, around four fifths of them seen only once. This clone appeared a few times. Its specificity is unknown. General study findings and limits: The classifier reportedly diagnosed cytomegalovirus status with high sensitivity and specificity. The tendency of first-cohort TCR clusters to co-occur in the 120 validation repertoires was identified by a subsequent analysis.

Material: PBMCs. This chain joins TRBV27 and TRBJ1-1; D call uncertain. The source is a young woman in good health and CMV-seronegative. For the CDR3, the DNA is TGTGCCAGCAGTTTATTATTTAGAAACACTGAAGCTTTCTTT. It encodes CASSLLFRNTEAFF.